This T cell receptor beta chain was recovered during a study of blood T cell repertoires in COVID-19. Study background: Samples came from the United States, Italy and Spain, spanning acute and convalescent COVID-19. In each case, the material was cDNA or gDNA derived from T cells, B-cell-depleted T cells, or PBMCs.

The CDR3 contains 15 residues. V was trimmed by 6 bases and J by 1 base, leaving 15 bases between them. Germline CDR1 is MGHDK and CDR2 is SYGVNS. In the study's own analysis: Reference gene primer amplification yielded estimated nucleated cell counts. Only in-frame clones appear in the TCRdb table, and some are missing; sequencing was by immunoSEQ multiplex PCR. V, J and clone size are taken as reported in that table, and D and trimming were inferred from the DNA itself. The data hold some 89,000 clones, with about 83% observed a single time. The sample consisted of peripheral blood. The rearrangement joins TRBV25-1 to TRBJ1-1; a weak D match, TRBD1 (6 bases). This receptor was obtained from a human donor in a cohort sampled during active COVID-19. The CDR3 sequence: CASRTGKQGNTEAFF. Here the CDR3 DNA reads TGTGCCAGCAGAACCGGGAAACAGGGGAACACTGAAGCTTTCTTT.